This T cell receptor (beta chain) comes out of a study of blood T cell repertoires in COVID-19. Overall study: The United States, Italy and Spain were the sources of the acute and convalescent COVID-19 samples.

Participants, roughly 18 to 100 years old, spanned around 26 US areas. Participant-given clinical history determined each cohort assignment. Before they entered the study, exposed participants had met a COVID-19 case within 2 weeks. Using immunoSEQ multiplex PCR, the repertoire was profiled, and TCRdb retains in-frame clones only, with some absent. The table has roughly 270,000 clones, about four fifths seen once. This CDR3 region has 18 residues. V lost 1 base and J lost 4; bases outside the gene matches: 7. In germline, CDR1 is LGHNA, CDR2 YNFKEQ. The sample consisted of PBMCs or T cells enriched from blood (not recorded which). This sequence originates from a man aged 35 to 55 who had been exposed to COVID-19. The V and J genes are TRBV4-2 and TRBJ2-2; 12 nucleotides match TRBD1. CDR3 bases: TGTGCCAGCAGCCAAGCGGGACAGGGGGCCCGCGGCACCGGGGAGCTGTTTTTT. As protein: CASSQAGQGARGTGELFF.